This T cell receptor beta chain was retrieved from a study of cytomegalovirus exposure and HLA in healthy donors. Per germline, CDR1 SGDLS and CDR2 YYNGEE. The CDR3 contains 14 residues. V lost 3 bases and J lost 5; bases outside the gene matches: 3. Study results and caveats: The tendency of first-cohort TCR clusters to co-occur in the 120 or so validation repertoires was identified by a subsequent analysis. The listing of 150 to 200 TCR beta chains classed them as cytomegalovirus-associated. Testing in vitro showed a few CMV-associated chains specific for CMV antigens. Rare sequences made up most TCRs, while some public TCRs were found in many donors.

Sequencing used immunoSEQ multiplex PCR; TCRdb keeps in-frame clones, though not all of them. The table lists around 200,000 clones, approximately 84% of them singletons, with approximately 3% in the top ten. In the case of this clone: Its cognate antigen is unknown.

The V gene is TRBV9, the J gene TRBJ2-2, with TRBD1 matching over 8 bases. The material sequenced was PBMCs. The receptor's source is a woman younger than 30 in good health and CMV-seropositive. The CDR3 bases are TGTGCCAGCAGCGCCCAGGGGGCGACCGGGGAGCTGTTTTTT. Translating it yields CASSAQGATGELFF.